This note documents a single T cell receptor beta chain sequence. The antigen it binds to is not known. One base away there is no much larger clone; base qualities are not given. To demonstrate the VDJtools post-analysis software, the study profiled TCR beta repertoires from the peripheral blood of 13 young patients with multiple sclerosis. The multiple sclerosis patients were children and adolescents ranging in age from roughly 6 to 16 years. The library relied on PCR. Sequenced using an Illumina HiSeq 2500. To reduce PCR and sequencing biases, unique molecular identifiers were incorporated into the TCR beta cDNA libraries. Approximately 500,000 cDNA molecules were obtained per 1 to 10 million input T cells, so each molecule approximated one T cell. The patient libraries were prepared and sequenced using the same protocol as the earlier healthy control dataset. Within a given batch, samples were prepared together, multiplexed and sequenced on the same HiSeq lane. On the study's bioinformatics: MIGEC was used to process the raw barcoded reads, and molecular identifier groups with only a single read were discarded before consensus assembly and CDR3 extraction. Clonotype tables were post-analysed with VDJtools, normalizing diversity by down-sampling all datasets to the smallest sample size. In repertoire overlap clustering, CDR3 amino acid sequences, but not nucleotide sequences, were matched to correct batch-related cross-sample contamination. TCRdb reworked the public reads: Q25 trimming with fastp, MiXCR clone assembly, productive beta chains retained. A single entry per CDR3 protein holds the most common genes and DNA from its merged rows. The V and J calls reflect TCRdb's pipeline rather than the authors' work. In all, the sample holds under 650,000 distinct CDR3 sequences, and 44% of those were seen once. The top ten hold about 1.5% of the sample.

The sample originates from a study of post-analysis software for immune sequencing data (dated by TCRdb to the mid-2010s). As for the study more broadly: Disease courses on record covered relapsing-remitting, secondary progressive and progressive-relapsing multiple sclerosis, though some patients had no subtype annotation. A subset of samples was prepared in parallel using single-end sample barcoding, then pooled and co-amplified after Illumina adapter ligation. The multiple sclerosis patient repertoires were compared with approximately 11 previously published healthy control repertoires from donors aged about 6 to 25 years. The study at large found these results: When samples were clustered directly using the F measure, samples prepared in the same batch co-clustered strongly, which prompted a batch-effect correction. The control group was slightly older than the multiple sclerosis patient group. Significantly lower normalized Chao1 diversity was found in multiple sclerosis patients than in controls, suggesting substantial peripheral T-cell clonal expansion. Four to six TRBV segments, including TRBV5-6, TRBV5-1 and TRBV20-1, were significantly more frequent in patients than controls.

The V and J ends are trimmed by 4 bases and 8 bases, leaving 18 bases between them. The CDR1 and CDR2 encoded by the germline V gene are LGHNT and FRNRAP. The CDR3 measures 15 amino acids from cysteine to phenylalanine. The only DNA kept is the CDR3, 45 bases in frame from the first base. The clonotype was recovered from a girl aged 5-17 years with multiple sclerosis. The chain couples TRBV12-5 to TRBJ2-1; TRBD2 could be the D gene, as 5 bases match. Sequences were obtained from blood. Here the CDR3 is given as CASGWRQSVSDEQFF. Read as DNA, the sequence is TGTGCTAGTGGTTGGAGGCAGTCCGTGAGCGATGAGCAGTTCTTC.